This T cell receptor (beta chain) was identified in a study of blood T cell repertoires in COVID-19. Only a few counts were recorded for this clone. Assay: immunoSEQ multiplex PCR; the TCRdb copy retains only in-frame clones and omits some. The table includes around 200,000 clones, around 84% detected once. The length of the CDR3 is 14 residues. Germline V gene sequence: CDR1 MNHNS, CDR2 SASEGT. Trimming pared 0 bases from V and 7 bases from J, leaving 13 bases between. The rearrangement joins TRBV6-1 to TRBJ2-7; D possibly corresponds to TRBD2 (6 bases). The receptor comes from a man aged 25-45 years with active or convalescent COVID-19. The sequenced material came from peripheral blood. The CDR3 nucleotides are TGTGCCAGCAGTGAAGCGGCGGGGCGTACGGAGCAGTACGTC. Translated, it gives CASSEAAGRTEQYV.